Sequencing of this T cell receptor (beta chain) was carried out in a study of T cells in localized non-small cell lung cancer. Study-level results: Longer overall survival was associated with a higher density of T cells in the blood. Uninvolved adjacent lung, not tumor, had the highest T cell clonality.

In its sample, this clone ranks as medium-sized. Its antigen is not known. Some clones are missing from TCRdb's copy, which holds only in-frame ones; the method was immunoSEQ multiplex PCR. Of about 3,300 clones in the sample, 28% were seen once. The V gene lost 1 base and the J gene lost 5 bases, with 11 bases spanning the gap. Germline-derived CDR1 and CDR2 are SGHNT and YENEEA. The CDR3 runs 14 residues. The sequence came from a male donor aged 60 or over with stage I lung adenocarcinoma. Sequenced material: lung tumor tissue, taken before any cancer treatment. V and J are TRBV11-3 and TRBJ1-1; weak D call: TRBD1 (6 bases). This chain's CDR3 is CASSLGGRGTEAFF. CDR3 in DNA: TGTGCCAGCAGCTTAGGGGGGCGAGGGACTGAAGCTTTCTTT.